The present T cell receptor (beta chain) was sequenced within a study of T-cell memory formation after mild COVID-19. In TCRdb, the 5' RACE reads were re-called with MiXCR into one record per CDR3 protein. In the table there are about 350,000 distinct CDR3 sequences, around 13% of which are singletons. General study findings and limits: Pre-infection memory harbored some responding clones, suggesting cross-reactive memory joined.

In this sample, this clonotype turned up a few times. Its antigen remains unidentified. The germline gives CDR1 MGHRA, CDR2 YSYEKL. The CDR3 is made up of 17 amino acids. The ends were cut back, 1 base at V and 4 bases at J, with 19 bases in the middle. The sequenced material came from PBMCs or a T cell subset sorted from them (not recorded which). This clonotype was sampled from a man aged 18-30 years who had mild COVID-19 (a few samples of this study predate the infection). Cell type and time point are not known. V gene TRBV4-1 combines with J gene TRBJ2-5; a possible D gene is TRBD1 (5 bases). The CDR3 loop is CASSQGLHVTVRETQYF. The CDR3 DNA reads TGCGCCAGCAGCCAAGGGCTACACGTGACAGTTCGAGAGACCCAGTACTTC.